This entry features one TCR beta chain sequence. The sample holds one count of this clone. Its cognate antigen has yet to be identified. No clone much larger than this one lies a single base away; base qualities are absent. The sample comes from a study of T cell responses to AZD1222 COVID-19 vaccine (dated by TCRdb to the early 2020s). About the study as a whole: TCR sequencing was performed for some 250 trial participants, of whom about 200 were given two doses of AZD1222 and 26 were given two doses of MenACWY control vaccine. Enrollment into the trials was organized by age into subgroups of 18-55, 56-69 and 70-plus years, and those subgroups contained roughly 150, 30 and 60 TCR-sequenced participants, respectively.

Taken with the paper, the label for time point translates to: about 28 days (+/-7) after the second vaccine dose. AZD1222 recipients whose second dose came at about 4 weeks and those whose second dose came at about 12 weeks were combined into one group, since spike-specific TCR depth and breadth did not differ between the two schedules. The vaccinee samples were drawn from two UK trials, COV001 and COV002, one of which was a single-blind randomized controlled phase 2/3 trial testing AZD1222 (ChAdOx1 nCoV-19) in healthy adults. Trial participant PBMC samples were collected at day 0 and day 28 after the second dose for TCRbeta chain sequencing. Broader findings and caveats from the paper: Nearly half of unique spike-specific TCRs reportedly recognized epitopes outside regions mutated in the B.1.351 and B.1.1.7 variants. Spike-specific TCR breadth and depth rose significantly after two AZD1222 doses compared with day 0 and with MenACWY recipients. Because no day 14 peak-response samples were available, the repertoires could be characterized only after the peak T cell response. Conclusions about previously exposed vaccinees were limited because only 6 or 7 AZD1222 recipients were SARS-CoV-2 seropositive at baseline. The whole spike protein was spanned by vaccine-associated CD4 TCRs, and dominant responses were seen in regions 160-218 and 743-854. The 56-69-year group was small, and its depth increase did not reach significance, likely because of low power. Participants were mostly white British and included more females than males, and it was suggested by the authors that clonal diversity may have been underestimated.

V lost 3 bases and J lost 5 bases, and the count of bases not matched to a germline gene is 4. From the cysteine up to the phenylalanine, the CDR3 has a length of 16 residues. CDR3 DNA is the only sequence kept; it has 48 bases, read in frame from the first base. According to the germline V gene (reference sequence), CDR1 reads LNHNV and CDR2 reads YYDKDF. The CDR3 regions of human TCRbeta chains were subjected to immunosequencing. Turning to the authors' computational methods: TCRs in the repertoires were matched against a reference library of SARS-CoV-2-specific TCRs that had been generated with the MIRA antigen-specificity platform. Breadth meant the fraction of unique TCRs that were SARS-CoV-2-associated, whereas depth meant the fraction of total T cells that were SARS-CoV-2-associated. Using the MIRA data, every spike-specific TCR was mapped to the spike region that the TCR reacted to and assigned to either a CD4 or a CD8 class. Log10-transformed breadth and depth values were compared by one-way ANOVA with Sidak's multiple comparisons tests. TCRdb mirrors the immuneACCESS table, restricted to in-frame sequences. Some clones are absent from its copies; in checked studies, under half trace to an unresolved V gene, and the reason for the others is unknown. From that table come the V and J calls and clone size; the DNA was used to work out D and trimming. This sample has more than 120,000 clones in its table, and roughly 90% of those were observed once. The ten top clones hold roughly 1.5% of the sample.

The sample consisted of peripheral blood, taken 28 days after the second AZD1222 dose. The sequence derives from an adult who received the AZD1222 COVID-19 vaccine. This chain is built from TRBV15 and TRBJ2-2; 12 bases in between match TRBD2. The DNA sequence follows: TGTGCCACCAGCAGGCTCGGACTAGCGGGAACCGGGGAGCTGTTTTTT. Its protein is CATSRLGLAGTGELFF.